Only a few counts were recorded for the clone carrying this T cell receptor (beta chain). The antigen remains unidentified. The data derive from a study of T cells in Graves' hyperthyroidism and ophthalmopathy. This CDR3 spans 15 amino acids. J was trimmed by 5 bases and V by 1 base; bases with no gene match: 8. The germline V gene encodes CDR1 SGHRS and CDR2 YFSETQ. General study findings and limits: Ophthalmopathy got predicted by the model a median 6.5 months before its onset. Most thyroid clonotypes that were expanded above 0.001 also turned up in blood.

Amplified TCR beta CDR3 regions came from RNA transcripts. The HTBI set primed first-round TCR CDR3 RT-PCR. TCRdb reprocessed the multiplex PCR reads with MiXCR, giving one entry per CDR3 protein. Of 600,000 to 700,000 distinct CDR3 sequences listed, 45% were seen once; the top ten hold less than 9.5%. Pregnant or lactating patients were excluded, as were those with uncontrolled infection or other autoimmune disease. Diagnostic assessment was based on clinical symptoms, serum thyroxine and TRAb, thyroid ultrasound and orbital computed tomography. This sequence originates from an adult man with Graves' disease, either hyperthyroidism or ophthalmopathy (not recorded which). Sample: peripheral blood or thyroid tissue (not recorded which). The chain carries TRBV5-1 and TRBJ2-7; 8 bases are shared with TRBD1. The CDR3 bases are TGCGCCAGCAGCTTGAGCGCAGGGGGCCTAGACGAGCAGTACTTC. Translation: CASSLSAGGLDEQYF.